The entry below describes one TCR beta chain. This entry is derived from a study of blood T cell repertoires in COVID-19. The wider study: PBMCs, B-cell-depleted T cells, or T cells provided the cDNA or gDNA that made up the material.

The protocol was immunoSEQ multiplex PCR, while the TCRdb copy is restricted to in-frame clones and leaves out a portion. This table has roughly 260,000 clones, roughly 85% appearing once. Germline V gene sequence: CDR1 MNHEY, CDR2 SVGEGT. The ends lost 6 bases at V and 4 bases at J; junction bases unmatched: 5. The CDR3 length is 14 residues. The receptor was derived from a woman aged 18-35 years with acute or convalescent COVID-19. Sequenced sample: peripheral blood. The chain uses TRBV6-2 or TRBV6-3 and TRBJ2-1, with TRBD1 matching over 8 bases. The CDR3 region has the DNA TGTGCCAGCAGCAAGGGGACAGGTTACAATGAGCAGTTCTTC. It translates to CASSKGTGYNEQFF.